This T cell receptor (beta chain) is drawn from a study of breast tumors, draining lymph nodes, adjacent tissues. Trimming took off 4 bases at V and 5 bases at J, with 12 bases between the two ends. In germline, CDR1 is LGHDT, CDR2 YNNKEL (reference sequence). This CDR3 contains 13 residues. This clonotype was recorded at least ten times. TCRdb itself ran the multiplex PCR reads through MiXCR, one entry per CDR3 protein. The sample yields 150,000 to 250,000 distinct CDR3 sequences, around a third seen once. Samples came from axillary lymph nodes draining the breast cancer. The sample was axillary lymph node tissue. This sequence originates from a female donor with breast cancer. Some clones in this sample may be carry-over from other donors' samples. This chain joins TRBV3-1 and TRBJ2-7, with D possibly being TRBD2 (5 bases). The CDR3 loop is CASSPLRDDEQYF. In DNA, the CDR3 is TGTGCCAGCAGCCCGCTCCGGGATGACGAGCAGTACTTC.